The 15 T cell receptor beta chains given below trace back to one sample, sequenced in a study of T-cell reconstitution after alpha-beta-depleted transplantation in children. The authors prepared the TCRbeta library with unique molecular identifiers. Using its own MiXCR run on the PCR reads, TCRdb lists one record per CDR3 protein. The repertoire holds about 580,000 distinct CDR3 sequences, with about a quarter as singletons. The sequencing used PBMCs, collected before TCRalphabeta/CD19-depleted stem cell transplant. These receptors were taken from a boy under two years old with Wiskott-Aldrich syndrome, due to receive a stem cell transplant.

This clonotype was observed a few times. The chain links TRBV5-1 to TRBJ1-2; D perhaps matches TRBD1 (6 bases). The CDR3 has 16 residues. Deletions cut 2 bases from V and 6 bases from J, with 20 bases between. Germline lookup yields CDR1 SGHRS and CDR2 YFSETQ. CDR3 residues: CASSLILTGSRDGYTF. CDR3 bases: TGCGCCAGCAGCTTAATACTGACAGGATCGAGGGATGGCTACACCTTC.

CDR3 coding DNA: TGTGCCAGCAGAGTGACACTGCTGGGGGATGAAAAACTGTTTTTT. Protein sequence: CASRVTLLGDEKLFF. The rearrangement links TRBV27 to TRBJ1-4; tentative D call: TRBD1 (5 bases). Trimming took 6 bases from V and 6 from J, leaving 17 bases between them. The CDR3 has 15 amino acids. CDR1 MNHEY and CDR2 SMNVEV come from the germline V gene (reference sequence).

This clonotype has a handful of counts. The chain recombines TRBV5-1 with TRBJ2-2, with 8 bases identical to TRBD2. Per the germline V gene, CDR1 is SGHRS and CDR2 is YFSETQ. The V gene end was trimmed by 2 bases and the J gene end by 5 bases; junction bases not matched to a gene: 8. CDR3 length: 16 residues. CDR3 DNA: TGCGCCAGCAGCTTATCCGGGAGGGCCGGTACCGGGGAGCTGTTTTTT. Its translation is CASSLSGRAGTGELFF.

This clonotype was found once. The V and J genes are TRBV15 and TRBJ2-7; unclear D gene. The CDR3 extends over 16 amino acids. Germline loops: CDR1 LNHNV, CDR2 YYDKDF (reference sequence). V was shortened by 1 base and J by 0 bases, with 13 bases between the two germline ends. The CDR3 region is CATSRAYQESSYEQYF. DNA for the CDR3: TGTGCCACCAGCAGAGCATACCAGGAAAGCTCCTACGAGCAGTACTTC.

The chain recombines TRBV25-1 with TRBJ1-3; D is unclear. The germline V and J ends were trimmed by 0 bases and 9 bases, with 21 bases remaining between them. CDR1 is MGHDK, CDR2 SYGVNS, per germline. The CDR3 runs 17 residues. The CDR3 nucleotides read TGTGCCAGCAGTGAATATGGTCTGGGGTCCCGGAGGAGCACCATATATTTT. As protein: CASSEYGLGSRRSTIYF. The entire variable domain, with the rest obtained from reference TRBV25-1 and TRBJ1-3, is as follows: EADIYQTPRYLVIGTGKKITLECSQTMGHDKMYWYQQDPGMELHLIHYSYGVNSTEKGDLSSESTVSRIRTEHFPLTLESARPSHTSQYLCASSEYGLGSRRSTIYFGEGSWLTVV.

This clonotype was counted only a few times. This chain's CDR3 is CASSTSGLAGSTGELFF. The CDR3 DNA is TGTGCCAGCAGTACCTCGGGACTAGCGGGAAGTACCGGGGAGCTGTTTTTT. The chain combines TRBV6-5 with TRBJ2-2; 13 positions match TRBD2. The V gene end was trimmed by 5 bases and the J gene end by 5 bases; junction bases not matched to a gene: 8. This CDR3 spans 17 amino acids. Germline CDR1 reads MNHEY; CDR2 reads SVGAGI.

A note on this clonotype: Being one base from a much bigger clone, this may be a read error. The chain is built from TRBV28 and TRBJ2-7; 7 bases match TRBD2. Looked up from germline, CDR1 is MDHEN and CDR2 is SYDVKM. The CDR3 loop spans 12 amino acids. The CDR3 loop reads CASSRGVYELYF. The CDR3 nucleotides are TGTGCCAGCAGCCGGGGGGTATACGAGCTGTACTTC.

The rearrangement links TRBV5-1 to TRBJ1-5; tentative D call: TRBD1 (5 bases). Germline CDR1 and CDR2: SGHRS and YFSETQ. V lost 2 bases to trimming and J lost 2 bases, with 11 bases between them. This CDR3 spans 15 amino acids. The CDR3 reads CASSFTGLGNQPQHF. The DNA of the CDR3 is TGCGCCAGCAGCTTCACAGGACTGGGCAATCAGCCCCAGCATTTT.

V gene TRBV5-1 combines with J gene TRBJ2-2; 8 nucleotides align to TRBD2. Trimming cost V 4 bases and J 4 bases; bases outside gene matches: 0. Germline CDR1 and CDR2: SGHRS and YFSETQ. The CDR3 covers 13 residues. As DNA, the CDR3 is TGCGCCAGCAGCCGGGAGGGCACCGGGGAGCTGTTTTTT. Translated: CASSREGTGELFF.

The V gene is TRBV7-2, the J gene TRBJ2-7; TRBD2 aligns across 10 bases. The germline gives CDR1 SGHTA, CDR2 FQGNSA. This CDR3 has 16 residues. The V segment lost 4 bases and the J segment 9 bases; nucleotides outside the gene matches: 15. The CDR3 sequence: CASSSSLAGTLRAQYF. CDR3 DNA: TGTGCCAGCAGCTCCTCACTAGCGGGGACTTTACGAGCGCAGTACTTC.

This clonotype was recorded many times. The chain combines TRBV5-1 with TRBJ1-1; D gene unclear. CDR3 length equals 14 residues. Per germline, CDR1 SGHRS and CDR2 YFSETQ. Trimming removed 0 bases from V and 0 bases from J, with 6 bases in between. The DNA of the CDR3 is TGCGCCAGCAGCTTGGGACATCTGAACACTGAAGCTTTCTTT. Protein: CASSLGHLNTEAFF.

The rearrangement links TRBV7-3 to TRBJ2-3, with 10 bases fitting TRBD2. Germline CDR1 reads SGHTA; CDR2 reads FQGTGA. The CDR3 runs to 15 residues. Losses at the gene ends were 6 bases for V and 2 bases for J; bases not matched to a gene: 5. The CDR3 reads CASSSSGRATDTQYF. For the CDR3, the DNA is TGTGCCAGCAGTTCCAGCGGGAGGGCCACAGATACGCAGTATTTT. Full variable domain (missing parts from reference TRBV7-3 and TRBJ2-3): GAGVSQTPSNKVTEKGKYVELRCDPISGHTALYWYRQSLGQGPEFLIYFQGTGAADDSGLPNDRFFAVRPEGSVSTLKIQRTERGDSAVYLCASSSSGRATDTQYFGPGTRLTVL.

In this sample, this clonotype turned up a few times. The rearrangement uses TRBV24-1 and TRBJ2-1; possible D gene TRBD2, 6 bases. The CDR3 loop spans 15 amino acids. The V and J ends lost 9 bases and 5 bases respectively, with 19 bases between them. From germline, CDR1 is KGHDR and CDR2 SFDVKD. CDR3 in DNA: TGTGCCACCGGAGGATGGAGGGCCGGGAACAATGAGCAGTTCTTC. Translation gives CATGGWRAGNNEQFF.

The chain couples TRBV28 to TRBJ2-3; D remains ambiguous. CDR3 length: 15 residues. V was pared by 6 bases and J by 0 bases, with 13 bases between. Germline lookup yields CDR1 MDHEN and CDR2 SYDVKM. The CDR3: CASRGGATSTDTQYF. As DNA, the CDR3 is TGTGCCAGCAGGGGTGGAGCTACTAGCACAGATACGCAGTATTTT.

This clonotype was recorded a few times. The J gene is TRBJ2-1, the V gene TRBV24-1; D might be TRBD2 (5 bases). CDR3 length: 16 residues. Germline V lookup: CDR1 KGHDR, CDR2 SFDVKD. V was shortened by 4 bases and J by 0 bases, with 12 bases between the two germline ends. The CDR3 coding sequence is TGTGCCACCAGTGACAGCGGAGGTGCCTCCTACAATGAGCAGTTCTTC. It translates to CATSDSGGASYNEQFF.